The rows below give T cell receptor beta chains drawn from one sample of a study of blood T cell repertoires in COVID-19. Here immunoSEQ multiplex PCR was the method, and the copy in TCRdb shows in-frame clones only, minus some. The sample lists approximately 250,000 clones; 88% were seen once. Source material: PBMCs or T cells enriched from blood (not recorded which). The receptors were sampled from a woman in her forties with acute COVID-19. Both conserved end residues are part of each CDR3. Each record gives: clone size, D gene, V gene, J gene, CDR3 protein, CDR3 DNA. D genes are given only for firm matches. The listing skips clone size in some rows; elsewhere it reads once, few, many or a size class.

clone_size: once; d_call: .; v_call: TRBV12-3/TRBV12-4; j_call: TRBJ2-2; cdr3_aa: CASSFAGTGELFF; cdr3_nt: TGTGCCAGCAGTTTCGCCGGCACCGGGGAGCTGTTTTTT
clone_size: .; d_call: TRBD1; v_call: TRBV5-1; j_call: TRBJ1-1; cdr3_aa: CASSLADRETTEAFF; cdr3_nt: TGCGCCAGCAGCTTGGCGGACAGGGAGACCACTGAAGCTTTCTTT
clone_size: .; d_call: .; v_call: TRBV18; j_call: TRBJ1-1; cdr3_aa: CASSTDGGEAFF; cdr3_nt: TGTGCCAGCTCAACGGACGGGGGTGAAGCTTTCTTT
clone_size: .; d_call: .; v_call: TRBV2; j_call: TRBJ2-7; cdr3_aa: CASSEVGLAYEQYF; cdr3_nt: TGTGCCAGCAGTGAAGTAGGTCTAGCCTACGAGCAGTACTTC
clone_size: .; d_call: TRBD1; v_call: TRBV24-1; j_call: TRBJ1-2; cdr3_aa: CAISGTGTYGYTF; cdr3_nt: TGTGCCATCTCCGGGACAGGGACATATGGCTACACCTTC
clone_size: .; d_call: .; v_call: TRBV3-1/TRBV3-2; j_call: TRBJ2-2; cdr3_aa: CASSPIQGWDTGELFF; cdr3_nt: TGTGCCAGCAGCCCCATACAGGGATGGGACACCGGGGAGCTGTTTTTT
clone_size: .; d_call: TRBD1; v_call: TRBV10-3; j_call: TRBJ1-2; cdr3_aa: CAISDDRGAGYTF; cdr3_nt: TGTGCCATCAGTGATGACAGGGGTGCTGGCTACACCTTC
clone_size: .; d_call: .; v_call: TRBV30; j_call: TRBJ1-3; cdr3_aa: CAWSLAGNTIYF; cdr3_nt: TGTGCCTGGAGTCTCGCTGGAAACACCATATATTTT
clone_size: few; d_call: .; v_call: TRBV24-1; j_call: TRBJ2-3; cdr3_aa: CATSVAGVHTQYF; cdr3_nt: TGTGCCACCAGTGTCGCAGGGGTACATACGCAGTATTTT
clone_size: .; d_call: .; v_call: TRBV16; j_call: TRBJ1-5; cdr3_aa: CASSQSRYQPQHF; cdr3_nt: TGTGCCAGCAGCCAATCGCGTTATCAGCCCCAGCATTTT
clone_size: .; d_call: TRBD2; v_call: TRBV4-1; j_call: TRBJ2-1; cdr3_aa: CASSPLASGNWNEQFF; cdr3_nt: TGCGCCAGCAGCCCCCTGGCTAGCGGGAATTGGAATGAGCAGTTCTTC
clone_size: .; d_call: .; v_call: TRBV7-2; j_call: TRBJ1-4; cdr3_aa: CASSSLGTSHEKLFF; cdr3_nt: TGTGCCAGCAGCTCCCTCGGGACTTCACATGAAAAACTGTTTTTT
clone_size: .; d_call: .; v_call: TRBV5-1; j_call: TRBJ1-2; cdr3_aa: CASSLAGADYGYTF; cdr3_nt: TGCGCCAGCAGCTTGGCAGGGGCGGACTATGGCTACACCTTC
clone_size: .; d_call: .; v_call: TRBV24-1; j_call: TRBJ2-3; cdr3_aa: CATSEYGSYTTDTQYF; cdr3_nt: TGTGCCACCAGTGAATACGGGAGTTATACCACAGATACGCAGTATTTT
clone_size: .; d_call: .; v_call: TRBV25-1; j_call: TRBJ1-2; cdr3_aa: CASSATEGAGDGYTF; cdr3_nt: TGTGCCAGCAGTGCAACGGAAGGGGCTGGCGATGGCTACACCTTC